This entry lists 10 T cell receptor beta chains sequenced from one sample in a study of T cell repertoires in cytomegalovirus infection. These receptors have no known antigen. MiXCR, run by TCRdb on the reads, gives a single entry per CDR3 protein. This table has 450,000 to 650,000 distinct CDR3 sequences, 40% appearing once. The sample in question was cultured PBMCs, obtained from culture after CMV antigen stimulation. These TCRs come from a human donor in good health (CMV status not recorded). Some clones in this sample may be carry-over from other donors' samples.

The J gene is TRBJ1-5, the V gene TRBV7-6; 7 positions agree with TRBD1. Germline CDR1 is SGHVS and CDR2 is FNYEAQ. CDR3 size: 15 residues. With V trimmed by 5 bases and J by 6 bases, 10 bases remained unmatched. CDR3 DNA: TGTGCCAGCAGCCGAAAGACAGGGTTCGTTCAGCCCCAGCATTTT. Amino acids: CASSRKTGFVQPQHF.

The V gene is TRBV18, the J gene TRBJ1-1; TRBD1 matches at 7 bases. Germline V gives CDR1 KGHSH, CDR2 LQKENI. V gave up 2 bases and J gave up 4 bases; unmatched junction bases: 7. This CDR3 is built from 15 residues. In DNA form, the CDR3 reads TGTGCCAGCTCACCAACAGGGGCTGGTAGCACTGAAGCTTTCTTT. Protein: CASSPTGAGSTEAFF.

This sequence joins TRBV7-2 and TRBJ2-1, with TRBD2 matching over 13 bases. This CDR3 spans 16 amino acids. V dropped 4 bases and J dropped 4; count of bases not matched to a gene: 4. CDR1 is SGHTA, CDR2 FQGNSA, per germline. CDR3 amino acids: CASSSRTSGGYNEQFF. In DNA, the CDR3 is TGTGCCAGCAGCTCCCGGACTAGCGGGGGATACAATGAGCAGTTCTTC.

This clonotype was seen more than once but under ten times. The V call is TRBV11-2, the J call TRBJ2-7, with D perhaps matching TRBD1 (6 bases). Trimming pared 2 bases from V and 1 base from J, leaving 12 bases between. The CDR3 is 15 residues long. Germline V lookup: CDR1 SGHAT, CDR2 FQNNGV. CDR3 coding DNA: TGTGCCAGCAGCTTATTTGCAGGACAGTCCTACGAGCAGTACTTC. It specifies CASSLFAGQSYEQYF. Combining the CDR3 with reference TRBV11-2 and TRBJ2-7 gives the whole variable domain EAGVAQSPRYKIIEKRQSVAFWCNPISGHATLYWYQQILGQGPKLLIQFQNNGVVDDSQLPKDRFSAERLKGVDSTLKIQPAKLEDSAVYLCASSLFAGQSYEQYFGPGTRLTVT.

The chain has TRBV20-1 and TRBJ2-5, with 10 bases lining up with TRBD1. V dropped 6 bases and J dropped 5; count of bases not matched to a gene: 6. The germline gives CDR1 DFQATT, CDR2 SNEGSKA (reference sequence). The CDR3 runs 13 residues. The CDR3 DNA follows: TGCAGTGCAGCGACAGGGGGCGAGGAGACCCAGTACTTC. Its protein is CSAATGGEETQYF.

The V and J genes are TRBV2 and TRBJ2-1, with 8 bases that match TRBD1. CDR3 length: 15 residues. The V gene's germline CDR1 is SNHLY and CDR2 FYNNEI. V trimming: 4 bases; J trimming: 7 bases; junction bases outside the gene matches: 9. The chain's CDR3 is CASSVRSQGANEQFF. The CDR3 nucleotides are TGTGCCAGCAGTGTAAGGTCCCAGGGGGCGAATGAGCAGTTCTTC.

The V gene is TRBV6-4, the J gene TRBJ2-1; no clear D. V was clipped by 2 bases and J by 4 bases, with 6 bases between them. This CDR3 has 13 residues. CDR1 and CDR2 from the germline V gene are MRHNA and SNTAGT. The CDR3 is CASSDGRYNEQFF. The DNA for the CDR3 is TGTGCCAGCAGTGACGGCCGGTACAATGAGCAGTTCTTC.

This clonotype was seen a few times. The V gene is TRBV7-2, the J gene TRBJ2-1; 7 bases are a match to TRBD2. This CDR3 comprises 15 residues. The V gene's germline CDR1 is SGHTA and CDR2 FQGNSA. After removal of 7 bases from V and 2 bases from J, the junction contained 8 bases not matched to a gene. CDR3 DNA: TGTGCCAGCACCTTCCTGGGGGGGACCTACAATGAGCAGTTCTTC. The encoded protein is CASTFLGGTYNEQFF. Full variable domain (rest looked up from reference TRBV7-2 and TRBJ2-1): GAGVSQSPSNKVTEKGKDVELRCDPISGHTALYWYRQSLGQGLEFLIYFQGNSAPDKSGLPSDRFSAERTGGSVSTLTIQRTQQEDSAVYLCASTFLGGTYNEQFFGPGTRLTVL.

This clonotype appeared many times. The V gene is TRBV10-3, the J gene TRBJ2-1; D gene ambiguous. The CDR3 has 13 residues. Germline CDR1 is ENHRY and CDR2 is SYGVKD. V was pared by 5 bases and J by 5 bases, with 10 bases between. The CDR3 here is CAISPDINNEQFF. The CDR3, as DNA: TGTGCCATCAGTCCTGACATCAACAATGAGCAGTTCTTC.

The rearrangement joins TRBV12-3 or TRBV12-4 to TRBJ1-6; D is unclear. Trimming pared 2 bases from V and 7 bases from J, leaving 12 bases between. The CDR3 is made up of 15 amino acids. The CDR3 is CASSLSLFSNSPLHF. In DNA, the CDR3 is TGTGCCAGCAGTTTAAGTCTGTTCTCCAATTCACCCCTCCACTTT.